This T cell receptor beta chain was retrieved from a study of blood T cell repertoires in COVID-19. Across the study: The samples span acute and convalescent COVID-19 from the United States, Italy and Spain. Sources were T cells, B-cell-depleted T cells, or PBMCs; the material itself was cDNA or gDNA.

V dropped 1 base and J dropped 3 bases, with 9 bases sitting between them. The CDR3 sequence is 14 residues long. Per the germline V gene, CDR1 is SGHTA and CDR2 is FQGNSA. Per the authors' pipeline: Reference gene primers were amplified, and this amplification served to estimate nucleated cell counts. The assay was immunoSEQ multiplex PCR, and TCRdb's table has in-frame clones only and misses some. That table furnishes V, J and clone size, whereas the DNA furnished D and trimming. The data hold over 200,000 clones, with 70% to 90% observed a single time. The chain couples TRBV7-2 to TRBJ2-5, with D unresolved. The receptor's source is a man aged 35 to 55 with acute or convalescent COVID-19. The sequencing sample was made of peripheral blood. CDR3 loop: CASSLVLAEETQYF. The DNA for the CDR3 is TGTGCCAGCAGCTTAGTCCTGGCAGAAGAGACCCAGTACTTC.